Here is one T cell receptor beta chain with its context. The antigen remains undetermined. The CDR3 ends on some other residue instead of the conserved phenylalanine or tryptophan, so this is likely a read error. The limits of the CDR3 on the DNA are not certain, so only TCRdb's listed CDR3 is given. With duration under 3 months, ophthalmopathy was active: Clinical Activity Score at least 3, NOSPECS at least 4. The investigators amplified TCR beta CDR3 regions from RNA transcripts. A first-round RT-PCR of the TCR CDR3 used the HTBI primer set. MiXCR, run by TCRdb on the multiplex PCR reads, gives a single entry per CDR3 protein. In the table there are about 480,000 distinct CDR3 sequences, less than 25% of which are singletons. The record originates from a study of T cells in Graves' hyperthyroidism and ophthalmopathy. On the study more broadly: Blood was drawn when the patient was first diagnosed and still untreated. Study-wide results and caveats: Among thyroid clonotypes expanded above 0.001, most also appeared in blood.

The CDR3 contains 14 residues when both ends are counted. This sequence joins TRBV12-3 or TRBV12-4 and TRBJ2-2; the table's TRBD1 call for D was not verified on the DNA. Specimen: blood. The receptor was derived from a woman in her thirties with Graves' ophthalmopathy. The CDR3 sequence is CASRGDGNTGELCL.